Below are 19 T cell receptor beta chains sequenced from a single sample in a study of pediatric ulcerative colitis. During colonoscopy, one to two rectal pinch biopsies were collected. Produced via immunoSEQ multiplex PCR; TCRdb's table is partial and in-frame only. Seen here are more than 10,000 clones, roughly four fifths observed once, and the top ten hold 4.5%. The sequenced material came from gut tissue. The receptors were sampled from a boy younger than 18 who was a control in a study of pediatric ulcerative colitis.

This clone has a handful of counts. V and J are TRBV20-1 and TRBJ1-2; D ambiguous. Germline V gene sequence: CDR1 DFQATT, CDR2 SNEGSKA (reference sequence). The CDR3 consists of 11 residues. The V gene lost 3 bases and the J gene lost 5 bases, with 7 bases spanning the gap. The CDR3 DNA sequence: TGCAGTGCTAGCCTAGGGTATGGCTACACCTTC. It specifies CSASLGYGYTF.

Remarks on this clone: Germline and junction disagree at one end, which may indicate a read error. The CDR3 protein is CASSPQGGGSEKLFF. The CDR3 coding sequence is TGTGCTAGCAGCCCTCAGGGAGGGGGAAGTGAAAAACTGTTTTTT. The rearrangement joins TRBV7-7 to TRBJ1-4; TRBD1 might be the D (6 bases). In germline, CDR1 is SSHAT, CDR2 FNYEAQ (reference sequence). This CDR3 spans 15 amino acids.

This clone was counted between two and nine times. J is TRBJ2-1 and V is TRBV11-1; 9 nucleotides agree with TRBD2. Germline V gene sequence: CDR1 SGHAT, CDR2 FQDESV (reference sequence). CDR3 size: 13 residues. V was pared by 5 bases and J by 12 bases, with 8 bases of the junction left unmatched. CDR3 coding DNA: TGTGCCAGCAGCCAAGGGACTAGCAAGCTGCAGTTCTTC. Translating it yields CASSQGTSKLQFF.

The genes are TRBV7-8 and TRBJ2-7, with unresolved D. CDR1 SGHVS and CDR2 FQNEAQ come from the germline V gene. The germline V and J ends were trimmed by 3 bases and 2 bases, with 8 bases remaining between them. The CDR3 consists of 13 residues. CDR3 region: CASSFQAPYEQYV. The CDR3 bases are TGTGCCAGCAGCTTCCAGGCCCCCTACGAGCAGTACGTC.

The V call is TRBV7-9, the J call TRBJ1-1, with unresolved D. The germline V gene has CDR1 SEHNR and CDR2 FQNEAQ (reference sequence). The V gene lost 7 bases and the J gene lost 0 bases, with 6 bases spanning the gap. The CDR3 totals 12 residues. CDR3 DNA: TGTGCCAGCACACTAATGAACACTGAAGCTTTCTTT. Amino acid sequence: CASTLMNTEAFF.

This clone has only a few counts. The chain employs TRBV19 and TRBJ2-1, with TRBD2 as a possible D gene (6 bases). Trimming removed 4 bases at V and 3 bases at J, with 7 bases between. The CDR3 totals 13 residues. Germline V gene sequence: CDR1 LNHDA, CDR2 SQIVND (reference sequence). CDR3 nucleotides: TGTGCCAGTAGTAGCGGGGTCTACAATGAGCAGTTCTTC. Translating it yields CASSSGVYNEQFF.

The rearrangement joins TRBV19 to TRBJ1-3; 10 positions agree with TRBD1. V dropped 8 bases and J dropped 2; count of bases not matched to a gene: 3. The V gene's germline CDR1 is LNHDA and CDR2 SQIVND (reference sequence). The CDR3 totals 14 residues. CDR3 region: CASSGTGAGNTIYF. CDR3 coding DNA: TGTGCCAGTTCCGGGACAGGGGCTGGAAACACCATATATTTT.

This clone was found a few times. V is TRBV11-1 and J is TRBJ2-7; tentative D call: TRBD2 (6 bases). Germline loops: CDR1 SGHAT, CDR2 FQDESV (reference sequence). V dropped 6 bases and J dropped 1 base, with 16 bases sitting between them. The CDR3 spans 15 residues. CDR3 bases: TGTGCCAGCAGGAGAACGGGAGTGTCGTCCTACGAGCAGTACTTC. Protein: CASRRTGVSSYEQYF.

The J gene is TRBJ2-2, the V gene TRBV10-3, with D perhaps TRBD1 (5 bases). V gave up 2 bases and J gave up 1 base, with 8 bases separating them. The germline gives CDR1 ENHRY, CDR2 SYGVKD. CDR3 length: 15 residues. In DNA, the CDR3 is TGTGCCATCAGTGAGCCTGGACAGAACACCGGGGAGCTGTTTTTT. Its protein is CAISEPGQNTGELFF.

The CDR3 DNA is TGTGCCAGCAGTCCGAGGACTGACGCCTACGAGCAGTACTTC. Protein: CASSPRTDAYEQYF. V is TRBV6-1 and J is TRBJ2-7, with D possibly being TRBD2 (5 bases). The CDR3 contains 14 residues. Germline lookup yields CDR1 MNHNS and CDR2 SASEGT. The germline V and J ends were trimmed by 5 bases and 2 bases, with 13 bases remaining between them.

The chain has TRBV6-5 and TRBJ2-7; tentatively, D is TRBD1 (5 bases). The CDR3 extends over 10 amino acids. Looked up from germline, CDR1 is MNHEY and CDR2 is SVGAGI. V was shortened by 6 bases and J by 6 bases, with 6 bases between the two germline ends. Written as DNA, the CDR3 is TGTGCCAGCAGAAGGGGCGAGCAGTACTTC. As protein: CASRRGEQYF.

V gene TRBV18 combines with J gene TRBJ2-2; no definite D call. The V end was cut by 3 bases, the J end by 3 bases, with 5 bases between. CDR1 is KGHSH, CDR2 LQKENI, per germline. The length of the CDR3 is 13 residues. This chain's CDR3 is CASSPSYTGELFF. The CDR3 nucleotides are TGTGCCAGCTCACCGTCTTACACCGGGGAGCTGTTTTTT. Looking up the rest from reference TRBV18 and TRBJ2-2 gives the full variable domain: NAGVMQNPRHLVRRRGQEARLRCSPMKGHSHVYWYRQLPEEGLKFMVYLQKENIIDESGMPKERFSAEFPKEGPSILRIQQVVRGDSAAYFCASSPSYTGELFFGEGSRLTVL.

The chain is built from TRBV4-2 and TRBJ1-1; D not certain. V lost 1 base and J lost 0, with 15 bases in between. The CDR3 is 17 amino acids. CDR1 and CDR2 from the germline V gene are LGHNA and YNFKEQ. The CDR3 loop is CASSQVSSRTVNTEAFF. CDR3 in DNA: TGTGCCAGCAGCCAAGTTTCTTCCAGGACCGTGAACACTGAAGCTTTCTTT.

The rearrangement links TRBV29-1 to TRBJ2-2, with D unresolved. Trimming left V 6 bases short and J 6 bases short, with 14 bases between. This CDR3 has 13 amino acids. Germline CDR1 and CDR2: SQVTM and ANQGSEA. DNA for the CDR3: TGCAGCGTAGATGTGACTGGGGCCGGGGAGCTGTTTTTT. This codes for CSVDVTGAGELFF.

The chain employs TRBV10-2 and TRBJ2-1; TRBD2 aligns across 12 bases. V shed 4 bases and J 7 bases; nucleotides not matched to a gene: 5. The germline gives CDR1 WSHSY, CDR2 SAAADI. The CDR3 extends over 15 amino acids. The CDR3 spells CASSGLAGAANEQFF. CDR3 nucleotide sequence: TGCGCCAGCAGTGGACTAGCGGGAGCTGCAAATGAGCAGTTCTTC.

This clone was recorded once. This chain joins TRBV5-4 and TRBJ2-2; no clear D. Trimming removed 1 base from V and 1 base from J, with 5 bases in between. Germline V gene data show CDR1 as SGHNT and CDR2 as YYREEE (reference sequence). This CDR3 region has 14 residues. The CDR3 nucleotides read TGTGCCAGCAGCTTGAAACTGAACACCGGGGAGCTGTTTTTT. As protein: CASSLKLNTGELFF.

The sample holds one count of this clone. The gene calls are TRBV5-1 and TRBJ1-1; 9 nucleotides align to TRBD1. The CDR3 extends over 16 amino acids. With V trimmed by 3 bases and J by 3 bases, 9 bases remained unmatched. The germline V gene has CDR1 SGHRS and CDR2 YFSETQ. In DNA form, the CDR3 reads TGCGCCAGCAGCTCACAGGGGGCGCGGGGGGACACTGAAGCTTTCTTT. Amino acids: CASSSQGARGDTEAFF.

The CDR3 loop reads CASSPGTGSSGANVLTF. For the CDR3, the DNA is TGTGCCAGCAGCCCCGGGACAGGGAGCTCTGGGGCCAACGTCCTGACTTTC. The chain has TRBV7-2 and TRBJ2-6, with 9 positions matching TRBD1. J gave up 0 bases and V 5 bases, and 5 bases lay outside the gene matches. The CDR3 runs to 17 residues. Per the germline V gene, CDR1 is SGHTA and CDR2 is FQGNSA.

V usage is TRBV7-8 and J usage is TRBJ1-1, with TRBD1 matching over 11 bases. Germline CDR1 is SGHVS and CDR2 is FQNEAQ. Germline trimming cut 2 bases from V and 2 bases from J; bases unmatched to any gene: 4. The CDR3 spans 16 residues. DNA of the CDR3: TGTGCCAGCAGCTTAAGGGACAGGGGGAGTAACACTGAAGCTTTCTTT. Its translation is CASSLRDRGSNTEAFF.